This T cell receptor (beta chain) was obtained from a study of identifying expanded T cells in peripheral blood. In regard to this clone: Its antigen is undetermined.

No infections or other immune events were documented during collection. Trimming stripped 5 bases from V and 4 bases from J, with 7 bases between. The germline gives CDR1 SGHDT, CDR2 YYEEEE. The CDR3 is made up of 11 amino acids. The repertoire was sequenced with immunoSEQ multiplex PCR; TCRdb's copy has only in-frame clones and lacks some. The sample consists of 55,000 to 75,000 clones, around 87% of them appearing once. Study-level points and caveats: Across healthy donors, higher total template counts meant significantly greater approximately two-week count variance. Around 1.2 clones differed between technical replicates, versus approximately 16 and 19 over time.

Source material: blood. The receptor's source is a person between 18 and 70 years old in good health. This chain joins TRBV5-6 and TRBJ2-7, with D uncertain. The CDR3 region has the DNA TGTGCCAGCAGGTATGGATACGAGCAGTACTTC. Translation gives CASRYGYEQYF.